This T cell receptor beta chain emerged from a study of Ad26.COV2.S vaccination and SARS-CoV-2 variants. Study in general: The study gave Ad26.COV2.S intramuscularly, once or twice 56 days apart.

Whole-study results and caveats: Reportedly, after vaccination the spike-specific CD8+ and CD4+ T cell responses displayed substantial breadth.

The assay was immunoSEQ multiplex PCR, and TCRdb's table has in-frame clones only and misses some. Of about 390,000 clones listed, about 92% are singletons. Treatment noted: about 20 received Ad26.COV2.S at low or high dose, single or two shots; about five received placebo; per-sample allocation not given. Sampling was performed 63 days after the first vaccine or placebo injection. Donor was an adult aged 18-55 years in Boston. This vaccine is an Ad26 vector that expresses the Wuhan-strain SARS-CoV-2 spike. Comments on this clone: What it binds is unknown.

CDR3 size: 15 residues. CDR1 and CDR2 from the germline V gene are LNHDA and SQIVND (reference sequence). V dropped 5 bases and J dropped 4 bases, with 15 bases sitting between them. Sequencing used peripheral blood, obtained in a trial of Ad26.COV2.S vaccine versus placebo. The TCR sequence derives from a person between 18 and 60 years old who received the Ad26.COV2.S COVID-19 vaccine or a placebo. The rearrangement links TRBV19 to TRBJ2-1; no clear D gene. This CDR3 reads CASSLDRVGYNEQFF. In nucleotides, the CDR3 is TGTGCCAGTAGTTTGGACCGAGTTGGATACAATGAGCAGTTCTTC.